The 26 T cell receptor beta chains reported below all come from one sample, sequenced in a study of blood T cells in healthy people across ages. The use of a sample-barcoded 5' primer and a J-beta primer mix characterized a second PCR of roughly 6 to 11 cycles. TCRdb reprocessed the 5' RACE reads via MiXCR and lists one record per CDR3 protein. The table shows about 720,000 distinct CDR3 sequences, with 22% occurring only once. The source material was blood. These receptor sequences come from a man aged 65 to 85 in good health.

This clonotype was observed many times. The V gene is TRBV2, the J gene TRBJ2-1; 11 bases agree with TRBD1. CDR1 is SNHLY and CDR2 is FYNNEI in the germline V gene. The V and J ends lost 6 bases and 4 bases, in that order; junction bases with no gene match: 5. The CDR3 contains 15 residues. The CDR3 DNA is TGTGCCAGCAGGCCGGACAGGGGGCTTTACAATGAGCAGTTCTTC. Translation gives CASRPDRGLYNEQFF.

The rearrangement links TRBV7-9 to TRBJ1-4, with D tentatively TRBD1 (5 bases). The CDR3 runs to 15 residues. V gave up 3 bases and J gave up 8 bases, with 16 bases separating them. Germline V gene sequence: CDR1 SEHNR, CDR2 FQNEAQ (reference sequence). The CDR3 is CASSFPGKEEEKLFF. DNA for the CDR3: TGTGCCAGCAGCTTCCCAGGGAAAGAGGAGGAAAAACTGTTTTTT.

The chain employs TRBV18 and TRBJ1-5; the D is unclear. Germline V gene sequence: CDR1 KGHSH, CDR2 LQKENI. The CDR3 covers 13 residues. The germline V and J ends were trimmed by 3 bases and 5 bases, with 8 bases remaining between them. The CDR3 here is CASSPQNDQPQHF. CDR3 in DNA: TGTGCCAGCTCACCCCAGAACGATCAGCCCCAGCATTTT.

Points on this clonotype: Germline is not matched at one junction end, which may reflect a read error. The chain joins TRBV5-1 to TRBJ2-3; D gene uncertain. Germline CDR1 reads SGHRS; CDR2 reads YFSETQ. This CDR3 comprises 14 residues. CDR3 sequence: CASSSGSGTDTQYF. CDR3 sequence (DNA): TGTGCCAGCAGCTCCGGGTCTGGCACAGATACGCAGTATTTT.

The rearrangement joins TRBV12-3 or TRBV12-4 to TRBJ2-1, with no clear D. The DNA end is more similar to TRBJ2-5, so the J call may be wrong. The CDR3 extends over 14 amino acids. The CDR3 loop is CASSQPTGRETQYF. The CDR3 coding sequence is TGTGCCAGCAGTCAACCCACCGGTCGGGAGACCCAGTACTTC.

This clonotype was seen a handful of times. V is TRBV29-1 and J is TRBJ1-2; 9 bases fit TRBD1. This CDR3 is 12 amino acids long. CDR1 is SQVTM, CDR2 ANQGSEA, per germline. V shed 4 bases, J shed 7 bases, and the junction held 4 bases outside the gene matches. CDR3 protein: CSVGGQGFGYTF. The CDR3 nucleotides are TGCAGCGTTGGGGGACAGGGCTTTGGCTACACCTTC.

V usage is TRBV6-5 and J usage is TRBJ2-5; 8 bases map to TRBD2. V gave up 2 bases and J gave up 5 bases; unmatched junction bases: 10. Looked up from germline, CDR1 is MNHEY and CDR2 is SVGAGI. This CDR3 is 16 amino acids long. CDR3 residues: CASSYALAGGEETQYF. The CDR3, as DNA: TGTGCCAGCAGTTACGCGCTAGCGGGCGGGGAGGAGACCCAGTACTTC.

This clonotype was seen a handful of times. The chain has TRBV4-3 and TRBJ2-3; no clear D gene. V lost 3 bases, J lost 1 base, and 14 bases lay in between. Germline V lookup: CDR1 LGHNA, CDR2 YSLEER. The CDR3 is 16 amino acids. CDR3 DNA sequence: TGCGCCAGCAGCCAGGACGCCCTCGGACGCACAGATACGCAGTATTTT. Translation: CASSQDALGRTDTQYF.

The V and J genes are TRBV20-1 and TRBJ1-1; D not resolved. Trimming left V 3 bases short and J 0 bases short, with 8 bases between. Germline CDR1 and CDR2: DFQATT and SNEGSKA (reference sequence). CDR3 size: 13 residues. The CDR3 region has the DNA TGCAGTGCTAGTCTGGGGTTGAACACTGAAGCTTTCTTT. This codes for CSASLGLNTEAFF.

This rearrangement joins TRBV12-3 or TRBV12-4 to TRBJ2-5, with TRBD2 matching 8 bases. This CDR3 is 16 amino acids long. J gave up 10 bases and V 6 bases, and 19 bases lay outside the gene matches. Here the CDR3 reads CASSLTIQRGTRDQYF. The CDR3 DNA sequence: TGTGCCAGCAGCCTGACGATCCAGCGGGGGACGCGGGACCAGTACTTC.

This chain links TRBV20-1 with TRBJ2-1; unclear D gene. The CDR3 runs to 13 residues. V was clipped by 0 bases and J by 9 bases, with 12 bases between them. Looked up from germline, CDR1 is DFQATT and CDR2 is SNEGSKA (reference sequence). The chain's CDR3 is CSARDGVIGEQFF. The CDR3, as DNA: TGCAGTGCTAGAGATGGGGTTATCGGTGAGCAGTTCTTC.

The gene calls are TRBV11-2 and TRBJ2-1; D remains ambiguous. The closer fit of TRBJ2-7 to the DNA end suggests the J call may be wrong. The germline gives CDR1 SGHAT, CDR2 FQNNGV. The length of the CDR3 is 13 residues. The CDR3 loop is CASSLILSYEQYF. The CDR3 DNA follows: TGTGCCAGCAGTCTTATCCTTTCCTACGAGCAGTACTTC.

CDR3: CSASLLRLRETQYF. In DNA, the CDR3 is TGCAGTGCTAGTTTGCTGCGACTTAGAGAGACCCAGTACTTC. J is TRBJ2-5 and V is TRBV20-1; D not resolved. The V end lost 3 bases, the J end lost 4 bases, and 15 bases lay between the germline ends. The CDR3 spans 14 residues. Germline CDR1 and CDR2: DFQATT and SNEGSKA (reference sequence).

The rearrangement joins TRBV6-6 to TRBJ1-1; D is unclear. CDR1 and CDR2 (germline): MNHNY, SVGAGI (reference sequence). CDR3 size: 15 residues. The ends were cut back, 2 bases at V and 0 bases at J, with 10 bases in the middle. The CDR3 region is CASSYGRQLNTEAFF. The CDR3 nucleotides are TGTGCCAGCAGTTACGGGCGGCAGCTGAACACTGAAGCTTTCTTT.

This clonotype showed up just a few times. This chain connects TRBV5-1 to TRBJ2-5, with 8 bases matching TRBD1. This CDR3 has 13 residues. With V trimmed by 10 bases and J by 1 base, 6 bases remained unmatched. Germline V gene data show CDR1 as SGHRS and CDR2 as YFSETQ. CDR3 sequence (DNA): TGCGCCTGCGGCAGGGGGCCCCAAGAGACCCAGTACTTC. Amino acid sequence: CACGRGPQETQYF.

Points on this clonotype: One end of the junction fails to match germline, which may point to a read error. This rearrangement joins TRBV12-3 or TRBV12-4 to TRBJ2-7; 11 positions agree with TRBD2. The end of the DNA is better explained by TRBJ2-1, so the J call may be wrong. The CDR3 runs 14 residues. CDR3 in amino acids: CASRLAGGRDEQFF. The CDR3 region has the DNA TGTGCCAGCAGATTAGCGGGAGGGCGCGATGAGCAGTTCTTC.

This clonotype showed up just a few times. V is TRBV6-5 and J is TRBJ2-3; D uncertain. V lost 2 bases and J 3 bases, leaving 9 bases between the germline ends. The length of the CDR3 is 14 residues. CDR1 MNHEY and CDR2 SVGAGI come from the germline V gene. CDR3 sequence reads: CASSYAVRTDTQYF. For the CDR3, the DNA is TGTGCCAGCAGTTACGCAGTCAGGACAGATACGCAGTATTTT.

The sample holds a few counts of this clonotype. The chain couples TRBV28 to TRBJ2-7; maybe TRBD2 (5 bases). V was trimmed by 6 bases and J by 3 bases, leaving 6 bases between them. The CDR3 is 11 residues long. Germline V lookup: CDR1 MDHEN, CDR2 SYDVKM. The CDR3 DNA reads TGTGCCAGCAGGACTAACTACGAGCAGTACTTC. Protein product: CASRTNYEQYF.

This chain links TRBV6-5 with TRBJ2-3; 9 positions match TRBD1. Germline CDR1 and CDR2: MNHEY and SVGAGI. The CDR3 runs to 14 residues. Germline trimming cut 5 bases from V and 6 bases from J; bases unmatched to any gene: 6. The CDR3 loop is CASSTGQGRDTQYF. DNA for the CDR3: TGTGCCAGCAGTACGGGACAGGGACGGGATACGCAGTATTTT.

The V and J genes are TRBV14 and TRBJ2-3; 7 bases line up with TRBD2. The CDR3 is made up of 16 amino acids. Germline V lookup: CDR1 SGHDN, CDR2 FVKESK. The V segment lost 2 bases and the J segment 3 bases; nucleotides outside the gene matches: 8. This chain's CDR3 is CASSQFAGGGTDTQYF. In DNA form, the CDR3 reads TGTGCCAGCAGCCAATTTGCTGGGGGGGGAACAGATACGCAGTATTTT.

The chain couples TRBV6-5 to TRBJ2-1; 10 bases line up with TRBD2. The ends lost 5 bases at V and 5 bases at J; junction bases unmatched: 6. The CDR3 has 15 residues. Germline V gives CDR1 MNHEY, CDR2 SVGAGI. The CDR3 DNA sequence: TGTGCCAGCAGTCCAGCGGGGGGGCCTAACAATGAGCAGTTCTTC. It is translated as CASSPAGGPNNEQFF.

The chain links TRBV11-2 to TRBJ1-3, with TRBD1 as a possible D gene (5 bases). V lost 1 base and J 7 bases, leaving 8 bases between the germline ends. Germline CDR1 reads SGHAT; CDR2 reads FQNNGV. There are 13 residues in the CDR3. The CDR3 region is CASSLARANTIYF. The CDR3 nucleotides read TGTGCCAGCAGCTTAGCCAGGGCCAACACCATATATTTT. The full variable domain, completed using reference TRBV11-2 and TRBJ1-3, is EAGVAQSPRYKIIEKRQSVAFWCNPISGHATLYWYQQILGQGPKLLIQFQNNGVVDDSQLPKDRFSAERLKGVDSTLKIQPAKLEDSAVYLCASSLARANTIYFGEGSWLTVV.

This clonotype turned up a few times. This rearrangement joins TRBV3-1 to TRBJ1-1; D gene unclear. Germline CDR1 LGHDT, CDR2 YNNKEL (reference sequence). CDR3 length equals 15 residues. Trimming took 5 bases from V and 1 from J, leaving 14 bases between them. The CDR3 nucleotides read TGTGCCAGCAGCTACCGACACAGACCGAACACTGAAGCTTTCTTT. Its translation is CASSYRHRPNTEAFF.

The chain uses TRBV2 and TRBJ1-1, with a possible D match to TRBD1 (5 bases). Germline V gene sequence: CDR1 SNHLY, CDR2 FYNNEI. V gave up 8 bases and J gave up 4 bases, with 11 bases separating them. CDR3 size: 12 residues. The DNA of the CDR3 is TGTGCCAGCCTCCCGAGGGGCACTGAAGCTTTCTTT. Protein sequence: CASLPRGTEAFF.

The table lists this clonotype with many counts. The chain employs TRBV14 and TRBJ2-1; 7 nucleotides match TRBD2. Losses at the gene ends were 1 base for V and 6 bases for J; bases not matched to a gene: 3. Germline lookup yields CDR1 SGHDN and CDR2 FVKESK. This CDR3 is built from 14 residues. The chain's CDR3 is CASSQGLAGNEQFF. Written as DNA, the CDR3 is TGTGCCAGCAGCCAAGGACTAGCCGGCAATGAGCAGTTCTTC. Looking up the rest from reference TRBV14 and TRBJ2-1 gives the full variable domain: EAGVTQFPSHSVIEKGQTVTLRCDPISGHDNLYWYRRVMGKEIKFLLHFVKESKQDESGMPNNRFLAERTGGTYSTLKVQPAELEDSGVYFCASSQGLAGNEQFFGPGTRLTVL.

V and J are TRBV29-1 and TRBJ1-2; unclear D gene. Trimming cost V 4 bases and J 6 bases, with 9 bases left between them. The CDR3 has 11 amino acids. Per germline, CDR1 SQVTM and CDR2 ANQGSEA. The CDR3 spells CSVAGVHGYTF. In DNA form, the CDR3 reads TGCAGCGTTGCCGGGGTCCATGGCTACACCTTC.